This T cell receptor beta chain was recovered during a study of blood T cell repertoires in COVID-19. TCRdb keeps only in-frame clones here, not all; method: immunoSEQ multiplex PCR. The sample yields around 140,000 clones, about three quarters seen once. This clone has just a few counts. The CDR3 loop spans 15 amino acids. V was trimmed by 5 bases and J by 5 bases, leaving 15 bases between them. Germline V CDR1 and CDR2: MNHEY, SVGAGI. What the recovered Cohort 3 donors had was two negative PCRs, clearance, or symptom resolution. The sequencing input was PBMCs or T cells enriched from blood (not recorded which). The genes are TRBV6-5 and TRBJ1-4, with D perhaps matching TRBD1 (6 bases). This sequence originates from a woman between 50 and 59 years old who had recovered from COVID-19. CDR3 sequence reads: CASSLLGAKNEKLFF. DNA of the CDR3: TGTGCCAGCAGTCTCTTGGGGGCGAAGAATGAAAAACTGTTTTTT.